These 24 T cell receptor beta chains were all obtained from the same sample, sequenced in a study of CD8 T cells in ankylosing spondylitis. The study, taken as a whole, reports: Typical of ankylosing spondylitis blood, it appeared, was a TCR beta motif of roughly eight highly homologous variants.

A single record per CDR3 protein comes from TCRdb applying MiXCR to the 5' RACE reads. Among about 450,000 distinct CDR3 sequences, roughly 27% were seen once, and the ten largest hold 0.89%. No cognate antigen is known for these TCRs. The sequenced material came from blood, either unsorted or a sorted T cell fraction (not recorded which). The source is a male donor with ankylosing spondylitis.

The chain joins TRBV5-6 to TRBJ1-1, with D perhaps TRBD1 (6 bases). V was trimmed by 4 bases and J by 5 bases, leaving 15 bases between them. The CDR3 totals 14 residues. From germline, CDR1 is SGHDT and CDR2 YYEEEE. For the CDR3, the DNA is TGTGCCAGCAGCCCGACCGGACAGCCGACTGAAGCTTTCTTT. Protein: CASSPTGQPTEAFF.

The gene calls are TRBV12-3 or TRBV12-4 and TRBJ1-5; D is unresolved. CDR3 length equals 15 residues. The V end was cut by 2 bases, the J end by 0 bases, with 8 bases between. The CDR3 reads CASSLRVDSNQPQHF. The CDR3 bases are TGTGCCAGCAGTTTAAGGGTGGATAGCAATCAGCCCCAGCATTTT.

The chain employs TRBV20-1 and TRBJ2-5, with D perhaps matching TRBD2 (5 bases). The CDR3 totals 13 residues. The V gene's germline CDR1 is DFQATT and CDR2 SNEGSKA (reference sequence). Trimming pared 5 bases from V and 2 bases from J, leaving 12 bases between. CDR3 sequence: CSAHDYSQETQYF. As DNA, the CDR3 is TGCAGTGCTCATGACTACTCTCAAGAGACCCAGTACTTC.

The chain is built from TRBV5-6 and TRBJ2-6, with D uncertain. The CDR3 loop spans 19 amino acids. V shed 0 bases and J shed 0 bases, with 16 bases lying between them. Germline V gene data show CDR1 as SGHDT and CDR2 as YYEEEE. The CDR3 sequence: CASSLERWQAASGANVLTF. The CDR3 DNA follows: TGTGCCAGCAGCTTGGAGCGATGGCAGGCCGCCTCTGGGGCCAACGTCCTGACTTTC.

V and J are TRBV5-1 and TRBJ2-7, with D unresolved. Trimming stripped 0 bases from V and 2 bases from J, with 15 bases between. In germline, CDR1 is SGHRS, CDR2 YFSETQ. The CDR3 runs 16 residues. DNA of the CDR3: TGCGCCAGCAGCTTGGCGGCAGGCCGTTCCGCCTACGAGCAGTACTTC. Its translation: CASSLAAGRSAYEQYF.

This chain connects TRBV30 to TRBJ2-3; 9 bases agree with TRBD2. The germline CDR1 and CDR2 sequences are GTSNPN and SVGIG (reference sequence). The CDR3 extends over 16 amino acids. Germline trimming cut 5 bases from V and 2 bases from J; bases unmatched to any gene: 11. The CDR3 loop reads CAWAPRLAEITDTQYF. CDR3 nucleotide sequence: TGTGCCTGGGCCCCAAGACTAGCGGAGATCACAGATACGCAGTATTTT. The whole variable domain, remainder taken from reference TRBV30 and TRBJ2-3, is SQTIHQWPATLVQPVGSPLSLECTVEGTSNPNLYWYRQAAGRGLQLLFYSVGIGQISSEVPQNLSASRPQDRQFILSSKKLLLSDSGFYLCAWAPRLAEITDTQYFGPGTRLTVL.

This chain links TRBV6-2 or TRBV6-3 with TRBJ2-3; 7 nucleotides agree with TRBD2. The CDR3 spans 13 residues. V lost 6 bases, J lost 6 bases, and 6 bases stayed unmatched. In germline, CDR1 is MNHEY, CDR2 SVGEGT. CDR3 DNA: TGTGCCAGCAGGCCGCCCGGGGGGGATACGCAGTATTTT. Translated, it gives CASRPPGGDTQYF.

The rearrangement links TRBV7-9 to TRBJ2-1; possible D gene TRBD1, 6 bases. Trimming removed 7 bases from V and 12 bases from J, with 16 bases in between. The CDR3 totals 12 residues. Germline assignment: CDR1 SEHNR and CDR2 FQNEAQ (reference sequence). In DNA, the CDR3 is TGTGCCAGCACCCAAGAGGGGGTCGGGCAGTTCTTC. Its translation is CASTQEGVGQFF. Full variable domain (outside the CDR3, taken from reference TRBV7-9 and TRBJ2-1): DTGVSQNPRHKITKRGQNVTFRCDPISEHNRLYWYRQTLGQGPEFLTYFQNEAQLEKSRLLSDRFSAERPKGSFSTLEIQRTEQGDSAMYLCASTQEGVGQFFGPGTRLTVL.

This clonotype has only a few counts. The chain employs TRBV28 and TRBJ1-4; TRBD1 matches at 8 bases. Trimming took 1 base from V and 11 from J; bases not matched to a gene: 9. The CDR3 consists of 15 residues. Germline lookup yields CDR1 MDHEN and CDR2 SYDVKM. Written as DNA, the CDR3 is TGTGCCAGCAGTTTATTGGAACAGGGGGGATTGAAACTGTTTTTT. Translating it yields CASSLLEQGGLKLFF.

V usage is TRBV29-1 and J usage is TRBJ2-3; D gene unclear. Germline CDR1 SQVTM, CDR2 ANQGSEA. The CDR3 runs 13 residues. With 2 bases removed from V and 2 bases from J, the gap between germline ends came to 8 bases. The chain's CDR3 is CSVENTTTDTQYF. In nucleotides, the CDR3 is TGCAGCGTTGAAAACACTACCACAGATACGCAGTATTTT.

The CDR3 DNA reads as TGTGCCAGCAGGCGGGACATCGAAAAGTACTTC. This codes for CASRRDIEKYF. The chain links TRBV6-1 to TRBJ2-7; D is perhaps TRBD1 or TRBD2 (6 bases each). Germline V CDR1 and CDR2: MNHNS, SASEGT. The CDR3 is 11 amino acids. Trimming left V 6 bases short and J 11 bases short, with 14 bases between.

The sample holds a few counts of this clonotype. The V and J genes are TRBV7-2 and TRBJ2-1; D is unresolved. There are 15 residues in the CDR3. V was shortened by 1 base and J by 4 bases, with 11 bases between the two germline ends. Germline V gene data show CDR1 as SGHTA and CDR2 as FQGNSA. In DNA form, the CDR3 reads TGTGCCAGCAGCTTAGTGCAGGATTTTTACAATGAGCAGTTCTTC. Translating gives CASSLVQDFYNEQFF.

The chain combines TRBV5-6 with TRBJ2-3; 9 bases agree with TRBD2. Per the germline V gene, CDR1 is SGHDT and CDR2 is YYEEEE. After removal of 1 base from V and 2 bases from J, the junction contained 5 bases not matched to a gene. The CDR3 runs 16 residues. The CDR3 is CASSLRLAGNTDTQYF. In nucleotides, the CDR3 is TGTGCCAGCAGCTTGCGGCTAGCGGGGAACACAGATACGCAGTATTTT.

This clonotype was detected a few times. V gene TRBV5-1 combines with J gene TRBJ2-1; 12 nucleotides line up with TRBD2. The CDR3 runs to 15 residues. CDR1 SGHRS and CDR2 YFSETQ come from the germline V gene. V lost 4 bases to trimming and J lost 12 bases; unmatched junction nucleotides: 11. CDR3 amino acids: CASSQTSGSTWVQFF. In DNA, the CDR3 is TGCGCCAGCAGCCAGACTAGCGGGAGTACGTGGGTGCAGTTCTTC.

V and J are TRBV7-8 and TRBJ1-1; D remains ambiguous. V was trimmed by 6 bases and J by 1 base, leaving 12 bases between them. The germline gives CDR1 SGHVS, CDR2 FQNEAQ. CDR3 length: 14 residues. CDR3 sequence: CASSEDRRNTEAFF. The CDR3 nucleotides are TGTGCCAGCAGTGAAGACCGGCGGAACACTGAAGCTTTCTTT.

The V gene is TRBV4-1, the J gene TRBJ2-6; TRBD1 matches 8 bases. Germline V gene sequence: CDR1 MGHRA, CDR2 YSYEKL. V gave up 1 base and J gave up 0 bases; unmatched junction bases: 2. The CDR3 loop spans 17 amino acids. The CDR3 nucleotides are TGCGCCAGCAGCCAAGCTCAGGGGGCCTCTGGGGCCAACGTCCTGACTTTC. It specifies CASSQAQGASGANVLTF.

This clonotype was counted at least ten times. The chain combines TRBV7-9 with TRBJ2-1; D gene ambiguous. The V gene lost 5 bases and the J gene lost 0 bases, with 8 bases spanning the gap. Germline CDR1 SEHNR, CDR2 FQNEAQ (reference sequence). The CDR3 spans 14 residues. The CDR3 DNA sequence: TGTGCCAGCAGCCCTCCGAGCTCCTACAATGAGCAGTTCTTC. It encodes CASSPPSSYNEQFF.

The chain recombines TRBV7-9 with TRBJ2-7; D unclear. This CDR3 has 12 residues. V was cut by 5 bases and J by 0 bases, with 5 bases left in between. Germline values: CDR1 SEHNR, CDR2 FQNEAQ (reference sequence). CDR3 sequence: CASSARSYEQYF. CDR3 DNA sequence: TGTGCCAGCAGCGCCCGCTCCTACGAGCAGTACTTC.

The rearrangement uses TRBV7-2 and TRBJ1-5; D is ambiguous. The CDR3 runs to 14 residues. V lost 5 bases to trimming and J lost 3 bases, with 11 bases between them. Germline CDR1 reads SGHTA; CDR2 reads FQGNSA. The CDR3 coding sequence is TGTGCCAGCAGCCCGGGAGTTTACAATCAGCCCCAGCATTTT. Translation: CASSPGVYNQPQHF.

CDR3 DNA sequence: TGTGCCATCAGTGAGACACGTCGGGGGGCGGGATATGGCTACACCTTC. Its translation: CAISETRRGAGYGYTF. The chain carries TRBV10-3 and TRBJ1-2; possibly TRBD1 for D (6 bases). This CDR3 region has 16 residues. Germline CDR1 is ENHRY and CDR2 is SYGVKD. Trimming removed 2 bases from V and 5 bases from J, with 18 bases in between.

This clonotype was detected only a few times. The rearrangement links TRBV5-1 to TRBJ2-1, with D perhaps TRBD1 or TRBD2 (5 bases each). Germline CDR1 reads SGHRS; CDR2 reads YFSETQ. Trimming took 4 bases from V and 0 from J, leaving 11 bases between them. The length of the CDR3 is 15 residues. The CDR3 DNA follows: TGCGCCAGCAGCACACGGGACCACTCCTACAATGAGCAGTTCTTC. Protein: CASSTRDHSYNEQFF.

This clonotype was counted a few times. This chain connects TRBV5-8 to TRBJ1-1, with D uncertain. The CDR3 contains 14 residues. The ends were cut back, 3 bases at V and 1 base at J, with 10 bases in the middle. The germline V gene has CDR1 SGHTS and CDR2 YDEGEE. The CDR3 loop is CASSSLDRNTEAFF. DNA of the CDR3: TGTGCCAGCAGCTCTCTGGATAGGAACACTGAAGCTTTCTTT.

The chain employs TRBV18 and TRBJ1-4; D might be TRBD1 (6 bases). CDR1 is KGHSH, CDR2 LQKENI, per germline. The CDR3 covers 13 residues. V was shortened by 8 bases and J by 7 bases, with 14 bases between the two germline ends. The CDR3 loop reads CASRSGGSEKLFF. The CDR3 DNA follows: TGTGCCAGCCGTTCGGGGGGCAGTGAAAAACTGTTTTTT.

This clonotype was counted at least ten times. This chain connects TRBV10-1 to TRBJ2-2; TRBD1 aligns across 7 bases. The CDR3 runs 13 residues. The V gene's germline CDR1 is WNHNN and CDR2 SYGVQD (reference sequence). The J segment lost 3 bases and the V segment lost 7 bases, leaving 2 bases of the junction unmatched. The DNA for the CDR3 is TGCGCCAGCAAACAGGGGTACACCGGGGAGCTGTTTTTT. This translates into CASKQGYTGELFF.